This section outlines one TCR beta chain sequence together with its context. Its antigen is unknown. The DNA is left out, because the CDR3 cannot be placed on it with certainty; the CDR3 is given as TCRdb lists it. The data were obtained in a study of T cell clonotyping in hematopoietic cell transplantation. From its first to its last residue, the CDR3 has 15 amino acids. Germline-derived CDR1 and CDR2 are MNHNS and SASEGT. General study points: After transplant, recipient diversity fell while pathologically expanded clonotypes grew through day 180. No sorting was done, leaving CD4 and CD8 contributions mixed. Higher Inverse Simpson Index values in graft donor and pretransplant recipient predicted broader posttransplant TCR diversity.

Sequencing was performed with immunoSEQ multiplex PCR; in TCRdb, only in-frame clones are kept and a portion is missing. The table lists 15,000 to 20,000 clones, about 84% of them singletons. The chain uses TRBV6-1 and TRBJ1-6; the D call TRBD1 from the table was never checked on the DNA. This clonotype was sampled from a male patient between 55 and 70 years old who had an allogeneic stem cell transplant from a related donor, so the T cells may come from the graft donor. Some clones in this sample may be carry-over from other donors' samples. The sequencing used PBMCs, collected 100 days after allogeneic stem cell transplant. CDR3 protein: CASSSSTGGDSPLHF.